These T cell receptor beta chains were read from a single sample in a study of cytomegalovirus exposure and HLA in healthy donors. Data came from immunoSEQ multiplex PCR; TCRdb stores just in-frame clones and leaves some out. This table lists about 53,000 clones. The sequenced material came from PBMCs. These receptors were obtained from a man aged 18 to 30 in good health and CMV-seropositive. Each CDR3 is given with its conserved first and last residue. D genes are given only for firm matches.

V gene	D gene	J gene	CDR3 protein	CDR3 DNA
TRBV5-1	NA	TRBJ1-2	CASSLEQNNYGYTF	TGCGCCAGCAGCTTGGAACAGAACAACTATGGCTACACCTTC
TRBV6-4	TRBD1	TRBJ1-2	CASSWGTGGSGGYTF	TGTGCCAGCTCCTGGGGAACAGGGGGCTCGGGCGGCTACACCTTC
TRBV6-5	NA	TRBJ2-7	CASTRGTSSVEQYF	TGTGCCAGCACCAGGGGGACTAGTTCCGTCGAGCAGTACTTC
TRBV6-6	TRBD1	TRBJ2-1	CASSQPGTGSYNEQFF	TGTGCCAGCAGTCAGCCCGGGACAGGGTCCTACAATGAGCAGTTCTTC
TRBV5-1	TRBD2	TRBJ2-5	CASSLAPASGQETQYF	TGCGCCAGCAGCTTGGCCCCCGCTAGCGGACAAGAGACCCAGTACTTC
TRBV10-3	NA	TRBJ1-2	CAISQQGGNYGYTF	TGTGCCATCAGCCAACAGGGAGGGAACTATGGCTACACCTTC
TRBV11-2	NA	TRBJ2-1	CASKLIRGRHSNNEQFF	TGTGCCAGCAAACTAATCCGGGGGAGGCATTCGAACAATGAGCAGTTCTTC
TRBV5-1	TRBD2	TRBJ2-1	CASSGGLAGGLFYNEQFF	TGCGCCAGCAGCGGGGGACTAGCGGGAGGGCTATTTTACAATGAGCAGTTCTTC
TRBV19	TRBD2	TRBJ2-7	CATVSGTDEQYF	TGTGCCACCGTTAGCGGGACTGACGAGCAGTACTTC
TRBV4-1	NA	TRBJ1-1	CASSQESEDTEAFF	TGCGCCAGCAGCCAAGAATCTGAGGACACTGAAGCTTTCTTT
TRBV7-2	NA	TRBJ2-1	CASSPRASLYEQFF	TGTGCCAGCAGCCCCCGGGCTAGCCTTTACGAGCAGTTCTTC
TRBV6-4	NA	TRBJ2-1	CASSVGSPNEQFF	TGTGCCAGCAGTGTCGGGAGTCCCAATGAGCAGTTCTTC
TRBV27	TRBD1	TRBJ1-1	CASLRTGRDTEAFF	TGTGCCAGCTTGCGGACAGGGAGGGACACTGAAGCTTTCTTT
TRBV18	NA	TRBJ1-5	CASSPALNNQPQHF	TGTGCCAGCTCACCAGCGTTGAATAATCAGCCCCAGCATTTT
TRBV18	TRBD2	TRBJ2-5	CASSPPGLAGETQYF	TGTGCCAGCTCACCACCGGGACTAGCGGGAGAGACCCAGTACTTC
TRBV7-9	NA	TRBJ1-1	CASSGGAWNTEAFF	TGTGCCAGCAGTGGGGGCGCATGGAACACTGAAGCTTTCTTT
TRBV11-3	TRBD2	TRBJ2-3	CASNLAGEVTDTQYF	TGTGCCAGCAACTTAGCGGGAGAAGTCACAGATACGCAGTATTTT
TRBV28	NA	TRBJ2-1	CASSPTPGFYNEQFF	TGTGCCAGCAGTCCCACTCCAGGCTTCTACAATGAGCAGTTCTTC
TRBV4-1	TRBD2	TRBJ2-1	CASSQDPMRSRTSRSSYNEQFF	TGCGCCAGCAGCCAAGACCCTATGAGGTCGCGGACTAGCCGAAGCTCCTACAATGAGCAGTTCTTC
TRBV18	NA	TRBJ1-2	CASSPTDKLYGYTF	TGTGCCAGCTCACCGACGGACAAATTATATGGCTACACCTTC
TRBV28	NA	TRBJ2-6	CASSPIHSGANVLTF	TGTGCCAGCAGCCCCATCCACTCTGGGGCCAACGTCCTGACTTTC
TRBV7-9	NA	TRBJ2-3	CASSYPVEISTDTQYF	TGTGCCAGCAGTTATCCGGTGGAGATTAGCACAGATACGCAGTATTTT
TRBV15	TRBD1	TRBJ1-1	CATSREWPSQGNDTEAFF	TGTGCCACCAGCAGAGAATGGCCTTCACAGGGGAATGACACTGAAGCTTTCTTT